This T cell receptor (beta chain) was captured in a study of CD8 T cells in Susac syndrome. V lost 1 base and J 4 bases, leaving 17 bases between the germline ends. Germline V gene sequence: CDR1 SGHTA, CDR2 FQGNSA. CDR3 length: 16 amino acids. Random hexamers primed reverse transcription of about 0.45 to 1 ug RNA. Multiplex immunoSEQ PCR targeted 54 Vbeta and 13 Jbeta TCR beta segments. TCRdb reanalysed the immunoSEQ multiplex PCR reads using MiXCR and keeps one entry per CDR3 protein. This table holds approximately 160,000 distinct CDR3 sequences, approximately 95% found once. Source material: CD4+ T cells from PBMCs. The TCR sequence derives from a human donor with multiple sclerosis. V gene TRBV7-2 combines with J gene TRBJ2-7; D is perhaps TRBD1 or TRBD2 (5 bases each). The CDR3 DNA sequence: TGTGCCAGCAGCTTAGGAGGGGACGGGGTAGGATACGAGCAGTACTTC. Protein: CASSLGGDGVGYEQYF.